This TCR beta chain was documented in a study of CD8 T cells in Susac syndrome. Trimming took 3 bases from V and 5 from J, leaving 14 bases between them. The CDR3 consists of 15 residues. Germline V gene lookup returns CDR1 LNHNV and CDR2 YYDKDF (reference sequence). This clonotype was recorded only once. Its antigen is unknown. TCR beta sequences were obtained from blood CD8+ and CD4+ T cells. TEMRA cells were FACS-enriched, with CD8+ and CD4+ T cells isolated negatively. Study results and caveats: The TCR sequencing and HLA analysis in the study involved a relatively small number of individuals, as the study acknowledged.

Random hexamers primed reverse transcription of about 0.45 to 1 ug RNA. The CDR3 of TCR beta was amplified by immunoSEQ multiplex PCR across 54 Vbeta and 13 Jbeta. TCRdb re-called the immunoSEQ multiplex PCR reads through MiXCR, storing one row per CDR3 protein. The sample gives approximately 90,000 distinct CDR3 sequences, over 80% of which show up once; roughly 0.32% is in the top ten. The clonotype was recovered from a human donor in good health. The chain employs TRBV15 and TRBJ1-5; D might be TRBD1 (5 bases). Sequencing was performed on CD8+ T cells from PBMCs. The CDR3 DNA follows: TGTGCCACCAGCAGTACCCAGGGACCCTATCAGCCCCAGCATTTT. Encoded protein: CATSSTQGPYQPQHF. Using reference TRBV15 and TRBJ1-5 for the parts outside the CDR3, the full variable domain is DAMVIQNPRYQVTQFGKPVTLSCSQTLNHNVMYWYQQKSSQAPKLLFHYYDKDFNNEADTPDNFQSRRPNTSFCFLDIRSPGLGDTAMYLCATSSTQGPYQPQHFGDGTRLSIL.